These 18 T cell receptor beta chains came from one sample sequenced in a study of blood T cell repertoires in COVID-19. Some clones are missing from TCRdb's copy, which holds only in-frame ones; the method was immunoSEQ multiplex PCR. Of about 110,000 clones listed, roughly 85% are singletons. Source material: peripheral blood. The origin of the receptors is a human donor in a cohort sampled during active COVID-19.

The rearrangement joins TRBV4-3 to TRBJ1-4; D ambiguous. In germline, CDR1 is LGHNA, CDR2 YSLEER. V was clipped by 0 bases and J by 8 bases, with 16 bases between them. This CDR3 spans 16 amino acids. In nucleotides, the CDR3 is TGCGCCAGCAGCCAAGATTGGGCGGCTCCGGGGGAAAAACTGTTTTTT. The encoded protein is CASSQDWAAPGEKLFF.

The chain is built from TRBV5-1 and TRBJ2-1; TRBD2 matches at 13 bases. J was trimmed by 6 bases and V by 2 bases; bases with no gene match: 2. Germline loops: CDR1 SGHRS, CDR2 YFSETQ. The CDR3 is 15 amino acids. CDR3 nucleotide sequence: TGCGCCAGCAGCTTCGGGACTAGCGGGATCAATGAGCAGTTCTTC. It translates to CASSFGTSGINEQFF.

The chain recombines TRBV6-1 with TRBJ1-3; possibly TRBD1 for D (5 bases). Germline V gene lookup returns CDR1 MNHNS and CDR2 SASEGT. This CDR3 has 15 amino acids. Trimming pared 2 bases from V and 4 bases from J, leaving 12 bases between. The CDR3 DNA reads TGTGCCAGCAGTGAATCTGGGGCCGGCGGAAACACCATATATTTT. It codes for CASSESGAGGNTIYF.

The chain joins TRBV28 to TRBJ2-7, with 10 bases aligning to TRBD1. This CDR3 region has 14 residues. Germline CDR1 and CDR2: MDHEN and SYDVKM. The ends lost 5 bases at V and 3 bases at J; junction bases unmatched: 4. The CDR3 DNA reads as TGTGCCAGCAGTGGACAGGGGGTGATCTACGAGCAGTACTTC. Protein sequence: CASSGQGVIYEQYF.

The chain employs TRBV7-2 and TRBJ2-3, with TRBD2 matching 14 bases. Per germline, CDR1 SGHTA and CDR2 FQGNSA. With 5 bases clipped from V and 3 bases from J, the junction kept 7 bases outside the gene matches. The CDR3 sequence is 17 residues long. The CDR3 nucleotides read TGTGCCAGCAGCGGAGGGACTAGCGGGGGTAGGACAGATACGCAGTATTTT. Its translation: CASSGGTSGGRTDTQYF.

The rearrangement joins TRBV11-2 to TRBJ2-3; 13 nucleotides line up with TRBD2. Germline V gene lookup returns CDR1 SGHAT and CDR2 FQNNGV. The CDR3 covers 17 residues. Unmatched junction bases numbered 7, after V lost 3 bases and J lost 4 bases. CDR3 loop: CASSLRGLAGEPDTQYF. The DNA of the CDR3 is TGTGCCAGCAGCTTGCGAGGACTAGCGGGGGAACCAGATACGCAGTATTTT.

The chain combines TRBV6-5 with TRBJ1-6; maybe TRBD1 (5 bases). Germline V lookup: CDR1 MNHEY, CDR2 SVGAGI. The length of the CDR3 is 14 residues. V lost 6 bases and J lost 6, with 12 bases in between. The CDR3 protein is CASRTGQVNSPLHF. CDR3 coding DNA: TGTGCCAGCAGGACCGGACAAGTTAATTCACCCCTCCACTTT.

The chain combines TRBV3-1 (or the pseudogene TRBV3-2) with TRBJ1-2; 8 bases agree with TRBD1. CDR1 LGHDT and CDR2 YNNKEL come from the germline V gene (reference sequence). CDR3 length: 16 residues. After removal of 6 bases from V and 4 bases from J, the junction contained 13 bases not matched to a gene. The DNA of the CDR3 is TGTGCCAGCAGTCGCGCCGGGACAGGCTTTACCTATGGCTACACCTTC. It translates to CASSRAGTGFTYGYTF.

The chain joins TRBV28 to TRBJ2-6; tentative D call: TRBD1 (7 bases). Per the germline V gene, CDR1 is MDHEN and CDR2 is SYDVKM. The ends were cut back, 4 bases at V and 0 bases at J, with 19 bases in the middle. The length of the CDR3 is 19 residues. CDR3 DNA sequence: TGTGCCAGCAGTTCCCCGGCGGGACAGCCCCTCTCTGGGGCCAACGTCCTGACTTTC. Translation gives CASSSPAGQPLSGANVLTF.

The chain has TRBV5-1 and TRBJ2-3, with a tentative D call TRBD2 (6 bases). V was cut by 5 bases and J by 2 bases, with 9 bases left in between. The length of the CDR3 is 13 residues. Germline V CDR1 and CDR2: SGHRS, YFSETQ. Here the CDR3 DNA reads TGCGCCAGCAGTGGCGGGATCACAGATACGCAGTATTTT. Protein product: CASSGGITDTQYF.

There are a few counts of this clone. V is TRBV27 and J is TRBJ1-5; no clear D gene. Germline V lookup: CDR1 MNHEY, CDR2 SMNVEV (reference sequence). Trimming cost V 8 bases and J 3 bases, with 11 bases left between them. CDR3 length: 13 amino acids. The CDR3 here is CASRNSFNQPQHF. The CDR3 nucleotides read TGTGCCAGCCGAAACAGCTTCAATCAGCCCCAGCATTTT.

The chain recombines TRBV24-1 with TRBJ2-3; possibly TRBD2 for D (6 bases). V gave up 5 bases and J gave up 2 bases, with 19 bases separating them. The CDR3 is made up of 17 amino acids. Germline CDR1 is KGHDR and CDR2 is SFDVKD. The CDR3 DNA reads TGTGCCACCAGTGGATCTGGAAAGCGGGTACCCACAGATACGCAGTATTTT. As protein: CATSGSGKRVPTDTQYF.

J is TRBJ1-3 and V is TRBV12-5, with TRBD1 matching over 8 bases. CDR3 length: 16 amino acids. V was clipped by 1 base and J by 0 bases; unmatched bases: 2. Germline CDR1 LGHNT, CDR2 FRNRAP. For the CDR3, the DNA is TGTGCTAGTGGTTTGGATCAGGGGGCCTCTGGAAACACCATATATTTT. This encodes CASGLDQGASGNTIYF.

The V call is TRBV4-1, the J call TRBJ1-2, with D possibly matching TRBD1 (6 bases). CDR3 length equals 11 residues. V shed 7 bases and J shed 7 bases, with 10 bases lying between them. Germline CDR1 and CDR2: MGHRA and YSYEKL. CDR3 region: CASTSGVGYTF. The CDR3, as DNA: TGCGCCAGCACCTCAGGGGTTGGCTACACCTTC.

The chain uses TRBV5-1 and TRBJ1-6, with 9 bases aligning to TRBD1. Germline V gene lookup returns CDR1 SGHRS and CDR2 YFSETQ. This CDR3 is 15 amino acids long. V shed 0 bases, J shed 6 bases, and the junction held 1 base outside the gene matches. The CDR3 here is CASSLVGQGNSPLHF. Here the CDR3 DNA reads TGCGCCAGCAGCTTGGTGGGACAGGGTAATTCACCCCTCCACTTT.

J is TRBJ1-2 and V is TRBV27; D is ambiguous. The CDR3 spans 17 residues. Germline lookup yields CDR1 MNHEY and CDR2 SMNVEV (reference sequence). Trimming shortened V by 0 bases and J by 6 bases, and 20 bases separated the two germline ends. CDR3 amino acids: CASSLSIGEGELDGYTF. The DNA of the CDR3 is TGTGCCAGCAGTTTATCGATAGGAGAGGGCGAACTTGATGGCTACACCTTC.

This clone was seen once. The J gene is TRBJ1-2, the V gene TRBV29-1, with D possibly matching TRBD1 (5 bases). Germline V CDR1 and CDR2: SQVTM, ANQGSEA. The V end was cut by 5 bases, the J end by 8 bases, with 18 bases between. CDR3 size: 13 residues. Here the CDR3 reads CSVRGTVNWGYTF. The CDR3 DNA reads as TGCAGCGTTCGCGGGACCGTCAATTGGGGCTACACCTTC.

CDR3 nucleotides: TGCGCCAGCAGCCACGGACTAGCGGCTAGCACAGATACGCAGTATTTT. The encoded protein is CASSHGLAASTDTQYF. The V and J genes are TRBV5-1 and TRBJ2-3; TRBD2 matches at 10 bases. Germline assignment: CDR1 SGHRS and CDR2 YFSETQ. The CDR3 loop spans 16 amino acids. V shed 4 bases, J shed 0 bases, and the junction held 5 bases outside the gene matches.